The rows below give T cell receptor beta chains drawn from one sample of a study of cytomegalovirus exposure and HLA in healthy donors. Measured with immunoSEQ multiplex PCR; TCRdb has only the in-frame clones, and not every one. Of some 99,000 clones listed, roughly 69% are singletons. Material: PBMCs. The origin of the receptors is a woman in her seventies in good health and CMV-seropositive. CDR3s include the opening cysteine and the closing phenylalanine or tryptophan. A D gene is named only where the DNA matches it firmly. Size is stated for part of the rows, as once, few or many counts, or as a class when the clone is expanded.

clone_size: -; v_call: TRBV20-1; j_call: TRBJ2-5; d_call: -; cdr3_aa: CSAITGETQYF; cdr3_nt: TGCAGTGCTATAACGGGAGAGACCCAGTACTTC
clone_size: -; v_call: TRBV2; j_call: TRBJ1-1; d_call: -; cdr3_aa: CASSVTTPGVTEAFF; cdr3_nt: TGTGCCAGCAGCGTTACAACCCCAGGGGTAACTGAAGCTTTCTTT
clone_size: -; v_call: TRBV7-9; j_call: TRBJ2-1; d_call: -; cdr3_aa: CSSLLDYNEQFF; cdr3_nt: TGTTCCAGCCTCCTAGATTACAATGAGCAGTTCTTC
clone_size: -; v_call: TRBV7-2; j_call: TRBJ2-7; d_call: -; cdr3_aa: CASSSDSARSYEQYF; cdr3_nt: TGTGCCAGCAGCTCGGACAGTGCCCGCTCCTACGAGCAGTACTTC
clone_size: few; v_call: TRBV7-9; j_call: TRBJ2-5; d_call: TRBD1; cdr3_aa: CASSLDGTGGGETQYF; cdr3_nt: TGTGCCAGCAGCTTAGATGGGACAGGGGGTGGAGAGACCCAGTACTTC
clone_size: few; v_call: TRBV19; j_call: TRBJ2-2; d_call: TRBD2; cdr3_aa: CATGLEPGTGELFF; cdr3_nt: TGTGCCACCGGACTAGAACCGGGGACCGGGGAGCTGTTTTTT
clone_size: -; v_call: TRBV7-9; j_call: TRBJ2-1; d_call: TRBD1; cdr3_aa: CASSKWPGQGPSEQFF; cdr3_nt: TGTGCCAGCAGCAAATGGCCGGGACAGGGTCCAAGTGAGCAGTTCTTC
clone_size: -; v_call: TRBV18; j_call: TRBJ2-4; d_call: TRBD2; cdr3_aa: CASSPLGGDTRNIQYF; cdr3_nt: TGTGCCAGCTCACCCCTCGGGGGGGACACCCGAAACATTCAGTACTTC
clone_size: -; v_call: TRBV9; j_call: TRBJ1-2; d_call: -; cdr3_aa: CASSSRLVPSLGYTF; cdr3_nt: TGTGCCAGCAGCTCCAGACTGGTCCCCTCCCTTGGCTACACCTTC
clone_size: -; v_call: TRBV7-9; j_call: TRBJ2-1; d_call: -; cdr3_aa: CASSLAIQGGLGNEQFF; cdr3_nt: TGTGCCAGCAGCTTAGCTATACAGGGAGGGTTAGGCAATGAGCAGTTCTTC
clone_size: -; v_call: TRBV7-6; j_call: TRBJ1-4; d_call: -; cdr3_aa: CASSSIYSSTNEKLFF; cdr3_nt: TGTGCCAGCAGCTCCATATACAGTTCAACTAATGAAAAACTGTTTTTT
clone_size: -; v_call: TRBV19; j_call: TRBJ1-2; d_call: TRBD1; cdr3_aa: CASSIQGAGNYGYTF; cdr3_nt: TGTGCCAGTAGTATCCAGGGGGCGGGCAACTATGGCTACACCTTC
clone_size: -; v_call: TRBV10-3; j_call: TRBJ2-3; d_call: -; cdr3_aa: CAISGGGRGLDTQYF; cdr3_nt: TGTGCCATCAGTGGGGGGGGCCGCGGGTTAGATACGCAGTATTTT
clone_size: -; v_call: TRBV6-5; j_call: TRBJ2-7; d_call: -; cdr3_aa: CASSYPGQSSEQYF; cdr3_nt: TGTGCCAGCAGTTACCCCGGACAGTCCTCCGAGCAGTACTTC
clone_size: -; v_call: TRBV19; j_call: TRBJ2-7; d_call: -; cdr3_aa: CASSKTAIPYEQYF; cdr3_nt: TGTGCCAGTAGTAAAACTGCCATTCCCTACGAGCAGTACTTC
clone_size: -; v_call: TRBV15; j_call: TRBJ1-5; d_call: -; cdr3_aa: CATSRAYQPQHF; cdr3_nt: TGTGCCACCAGCAGGGCCTATCAGCCCCAGCATTTT
clone_size: -; v_call: TRBV14; j_call: TRBJ2-1; d_call: -; cdr3_aa: CASQGSNEQFF; cdr3_nt: TGTGCCAGCCAGGGATCGAATGAGCAGTTCTTC
clone_size: -; v_call: TRBV20-1; j_call: TRBJ1-1; d_call: -; cdr3_aa: CSARSALEAFF; cdr3_nt: TGCAGTGCTAGAAGCGCCCTTGAAGCTTTCTTT
clone_size: -; v_call: TRBV7-9; j_call: TRBJ1-6; d_call: TRBD1; cdr3_aa: CASSGTGSNNSPLHF; cdr3_nt: TGTGCCAGCAGCGGGACAGGGAGTAATAATTCACCCCTCCACTTT
clone_size: once; v_call: TRBV4-1; j_call: TRBJ2-7; d_call: -; cdr3_aa: CASSQGRGGGLRYF; cdr3_nt: TGCGCCAGCAGCCAAGGGAGGGGGGGCGGGTTGCGGTACTTC
clone_size: -; v_call: TRBV5-1; j_call: TRBJ1-1; d_call: -; cdr3_aa: CASSLGGQIMNTEAFF; cdr3_nt: TGCGCCAGCAGCTTGGGAGGACAGATCATGAACACTGAAGCTTTCTTT
clone_size: -; v_call: TRBV18; j_call: TRBJ1-2; d_call: -; cdr3_aa: CASSPTDNYGYTF; cdr3_nt: TGTGCCAGCTCACCGACAGATAACTATGGCTACACCTTC
clone_size: -; v_call: TRBV7-9; j_call: TRBJ1-1; d_call: -; cdr3_aa: CASSQGTHSMNTEAFF; cdr3_nt: TGTGCCAGCAGCCAAGGGACACACAGTATGAACACTGAAGCTTTCTTT
clone_size: -; v_call: TRBV7-2; j_call: TRBJ2-1; d_call: TRBD2; cdr3_aa: CASSLGLAGAYNKQFF; cdr3_nt: TGTGCCAGCAGCTTAGGACTAGCGGGGGCTTACAATAAGCAGTTCTTC
clone_size: -; v_call: TRBV6-4; j_call: TRBJ2-1; d_call: -; cdr3_aa: CASSDSSRPPGNEQFF; cdr3_nt: TGTGCCAGCAGTGACTCGAGTCGTCCTCCGGGGAATGAGCAGTTCTTC
clone_size: -; v_call: TRBV7-6; j_call: TRBJ2-1; d_call: -; cdr3_aa: CASSNSNEQFF; cdr3_nt: TGTGCCAGCAGCAATAGCAATGAGCAGTTCTTC
clone_size: -; v_call: TRBV13; j_call: TRBJ2-7; d_call: TRBD1; cdr3_aa: CASSQRTGGEQYF; cdr3_nt: TGTGCCAGCAGCCAACGGACAGGGGGAGAGCAGTACTTC
clone_size: -; v_call: TRBV11-2; j_call: TRBJ1-1; d_call: -; cdr3_aa: CASSTGIANTEAFF; cdr3_nt: TGTGCCAGCAGCACAGGGATAGCGAACACTGAAGCTTTCTTT
clone_size: few; v_call: TRBV19; j_call: TRBJ2-7; d_call: -; cdr3_aa: CASSGSRVRFSYEQYF; cdr3_nt: TGTGCCAGTAGTGGGAGCCGGGTCAGATTCTCCTACGAGCAGTACTTC
clone_size: -; v_call: TRBV7-2; j_call: TRBJ1-5; d_call: -; cdr3_aa: CASSSQGFSNQPQHF; cdr3_nt: TGTGCCAGCAGCTCCCAGGGATTTAGCAATCAGCCCCAGCATTTT
clone_size: few; v_call: TRBV4-1; j_call: TRBJ1-1; d_call: -; cdr3_aa: CASSQGLGAENTEAFF; cdr3_nt: TGCGCCAGCAGCCAAGGGTTGGGGGCGGAGAACACTGAAGCTTTCTTT
clone_size: -; v_call: TRBV6-5; j_call: TRBJ2-3; d_call: TRBD2; cdr3_aa: CASSRGGWGTDTQYF; cdr3_nt: TGTGCCAGCAGTCGCGGGGGATGGGGCACAGATACGCAGTATTTT
clone_size: -; v_call: TRBV9; j_call: TRBJ2-5; d_call: -; cdr3_aa: CASSVGTGGVQETQYF; cdr3_nt: TGTGCCAGCAGCGTCGGAACGGGGGGCGTCCAAGAGACCCAGTACTTC
clone_size: once; v_call: TRBV7-2; j_call: TRBJ1-3; d_call: -; cdr3_aa: CASSLATGLSGNTIYF; cdr3_nt: TGTGCCAGCAGCTTAGCTACAGGCCTCTCTGGAAACACCATATATTTT
clone_size: -; v_call: TRBV15; j_call: TRBJ2-7; d_call: -; cdr3_aa: CATSRDLNRAYEQYF; cdr3_nt: TGTGCCACCAGCAGAGATTTGAACAGGGCCTACGAGCAGTACTTC
clone_size: -; v_call: TRBV29-1; j_call: TRBJ2-2; d_call: -; cdr3_aa: CSVEAGGPNTGELFF; cdr3_nt: TGCAGCGTTGAAGCCGGGGGGCCAAACACCGGGGAGCTGTTTTTT